This TCR beta chain was found in a study of early T cells in non-severe SARS-CoV-2 infection. As for the study in general: Whole-blood bulk RNA, unsorted, was sequenced, and chains were unpaired.

V was cut by 5 bases and J by 4 bases, with 14 bases left in between. The CDR3 has 14 residues. CDR1 MNHNS and CDR2 SASEGT come from the germline V gene. Unique molecular identifiers were attached to individual cDNA molecules. TCRdb analysed the 5' RACE reads with MiXCR anew, one entry per CDR3 protein. The data show around 40,000 distinct CDR3 sequences, about 6% seen once. In this sample, this clonotype turned up many times. As yet, its antigen is unknown. General study points: Anti-spike CD8 responses were favored in VDJdb matching, and private and CD4 specificities were missed.

Sequenced sample: whole blood. The rearrangement links TRBV6-1 to TRBJ1-1; D unclear. The source of this sequence is an adult who was a healthcare worker with PCR-confirmed SARS-CoV-2 infection or an uninfected control (not recorded which). For the CDR3, the DNA is TGTGCCAGCAGTATCCGTACGACGCTCACTGAAGCTTTCTTT. It is translated as CASSIRTTLTEAFF.